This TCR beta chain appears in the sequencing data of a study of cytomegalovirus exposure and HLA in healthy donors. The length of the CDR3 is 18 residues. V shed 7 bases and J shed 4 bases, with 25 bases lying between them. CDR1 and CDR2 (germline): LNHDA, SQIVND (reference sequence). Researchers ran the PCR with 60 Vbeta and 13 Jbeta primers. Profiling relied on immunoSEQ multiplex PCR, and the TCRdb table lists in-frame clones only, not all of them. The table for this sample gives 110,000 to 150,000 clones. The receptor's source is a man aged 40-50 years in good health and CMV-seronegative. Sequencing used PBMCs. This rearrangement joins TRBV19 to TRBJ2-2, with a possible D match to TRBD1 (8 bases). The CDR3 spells CASNPSGGTGDFTGELFF. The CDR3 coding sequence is TGTGCCAGTAACCCTAGCGGTGGGACAGGAGACTTCACCGGGGAGCTGTTTTTT.